Presented here are 21 T cell receptor beta chains from one specimen sequenced in a study of regulatory T cells in long-lasting Graves disease. The TCR beta library used iRepertoire HTBI primers with Arm-PCR amplification of CDR3. MiXCR was run by TCRdb on the multiplex PCR reads, yielding one entry per CDR3 protein. Of about 540,000 distinct CDR3 sequences listed, 13% are singletons. Time point meaning: newly diagnosed GD, antithyroid drugs for less than 3 months. Isolated PBMC RNA provided the starting material for the TCR library. The same data also contributed to another study, on T cells in Graves' hyperthyroidism and ophthalmopathy.

The source material was peripheral blood mononuclear cells (PBMCs), sampled at new diagnosis, from a patient treated with antithyroid drugs. The receptors stem from a man aged 25-45 years with Graves disease.

The V and J genes are TRBV4-1 and TRBJ2-2; 9 positions match TRBD2. Germline V gives CDR1 MGHRA, CDR2 YSYEKL. Germline trimming cut 0 bases from V and 4 bases from J; bases unmatched to any gene: 6. There are 17 residues in the CDR3. Written as DNA, the CDR3 is TGCGCCAGCAGCCAAGATGTAGCGGGAGTAGCCACCGGGGAGCTGTTTTTT. This encodes CASSQDVAGVATGELFF.

The chain links TRBV20-1 to TRBJ2-4; TRBD2 matches 7 bases. The CDR3 consists of 14 residues. The germline gives CDR1 DFQATT, CDR2 SNEGSKA (reference sequence). Losses at the gene ends were 5 bases for V and 7 bases for J; bases not matched to a gene: 11. The DNA of the CDR3 is TGCAGTGCTGGACCGGGAGCGGGAAGGAACATTCAGTACTTC. It codes for CSAGPGAGRNIQYF.

This clonotype was recorded at least ten times. The chain combines TRBV6-6 with TRBJ2-7; TRBD2 aligns across 12 bases. This CDR3 has 15 amino acids. CDR1 is MNHNY and CDR2 is SVGAGI in the germline V gene (reference sequence). The junction had 1 base not matched to a gene; V was cut back by 0 bases and J by 4 bases. The CDR3 DNA reads as TGTGCCAGCAGTTACTCGCTAGCGGGAGGGTACGAGCAGTACTTC. Its protein product is CASSYSLAGGYEQYF.

This clonotype was detected many times. The gene calls are TRBV12-3 or TRBV12-4 and TRBJ1-1; no firm D call. The V end was cut by 6 bases, the J end by 3 bases, with 14 bases between. The length of the CDR3 is 14 residues. In DNA form, the CDR3 reads TGTGCCAGCAGGCCCACACGGTTGGACACTGAAGCTTTCTTT. Protein product: CASRPTRLDTEAFF.

In this sample, this clonotype turned up a few times. The chain is built from TRBV6-1 and TRBJ1-2, with D possibly being TRBD1 (5 bases). CDR3 length: 13 residues. Between the trimmed V and J ends, which lost 11 bases and 6 bases, there was a span of 19 bases. Germline CDR1 and CDR2: MNHNS and SASEGT. CDR3 sequence: CAGWGSRQDGYTF. The CDR3, as DNA: TGTGCCGGCTGGGGCAGCAGGCAGGATGGCTACACCTTC.

This clonotype was seen at least ten times. V is TRBV5-1 and J is TRBJ2-7; 8 nucleotides align to TRBD1. The CDR3 runs 15 residues. CDR1 and CDR2 (germline): SGHRS, YFSETQ. V was pared by 4 bases and J by 7 bases, with 13 bases of the junction left unmatched. DNA of the CDR3: TGCGCCAGCAGCCAGGAAATGACAGGGGCGAGTGAGCAGTACTTC. Its protein product is CASSQEMTGASEQYF. Full variable domain (outside the CDR3, taken from reference TRBV5-1 and TRBJ2-7): KAGVTQTPRYLIKTRGQQVTLSCSPISGHRSVSWYQQTPGQGLQFLFEYFSETQRNKGNFPGRFSGRQFSNSRSEMNVSTLELGDSALYLCASSQEMTGASEQYFGPGTRLTVT.

This clonotype has only a few counts. The V call is TRBV19, the J call TRBJ2-1, with 13 bases lining up with TRBD2. J gave up 4 bases and V 2 bases, and 5 bases lay outside the gene matches. The CDR3 is 17 amino acids. Germline assignment: CDR1 LNHDA and CDR2 SQIVND (reference sequence). The CDR3 DNA reads TGTGCCAGTAGTATACACCCGGGACTAGCGGGGTACAATGAGCAGTTCTTC. It specifies CASSIHPGLAGYNEQFF.

This clonotype was observed a single time. The chain joins TRBV7-2 to TRBJ1-4; D is unclear. Germline V gene data show CDR1 as SGHTA and CDR2 as FQGNSA. V was clipped by 7 bases and J by 0 bases, with 15 bases between them. The CDR3 has 16 amino acids. CDR3 amino acids: CASTSRSSPTNEKLFF. The CDR3 DNA follows: TGTGCCAGCACCTCGAGGAGTTCCCCAACTAATGAAAAACTGTTTTTT.

The rearrangement joins TRBV10-3 to TRBJ1-3; D not certain. Germline V CDR1 and CDR2: ENHRY, SYGVKD. This CDR3 is built from 14 residues. V lost 11 bases to trimming and J lost 0 bases, with 14 bases between them. The CDR3 coding sequence is TGTGCCTACGGGGTTAGTTCCTCTGGAAACACCATATATTTT. This translates into CAYGVSSSGNTIYF.

This clonotype was found many times. The chain links TRBV7-8 to TRBJ2-3; D may be TRBD2 (5 bases). This CDR3 spans 15 amino acids. Trimming stripped 5 bases from V and 3 bases from J, with 15 bases between. The germline V gene encodes CDR1 SGHVS and CDR2 FQNEAQ. The CDR3 sequence is CASSQRGSKTDTQYF. The DNA of the CDR3 is TGTGCCAGCAGCCAACGCGGGTCTAAGACAGATACGCAGTATTTT. The whole variable domain, filled in from reference TRBV7-8 and TRBJ2-3, reads GAGVSQSPRYKVAKRGQDVALRCDPISGHVSLFWYQQALGQGPEFLTYFQNEAQLDKSGLPSDRFFAERPEGSVSTLKIQRTQQEDSAVYLCASSQRGSKTDTQYFGPGTRLTVL.

This clonotype was seen a few times. The CDR3 bases are TGTGCCAGCAAATACCAGACAGGCCCCTATGGCTACACCTTC. Its translation is CASKYQTGPYGYTF. The chain joins TRBV6-2 or TRBV6-3 to TRBJ1-2; a weak D match, TRBD1 (6 bases). Germline CDR1 and CDR2: MNHEY and SVGEGT. CDR3 size: 14 residues. Trimming pared 7 bases from V and 4 bases from J, leaving 16 bases between.

The table lists this clonotype with many counts. The genes are TRBV11-2 and TRBJ2-5; 12 nucleotides align to TRBD2. The CDR3 is 15 residues long. V lost 7 bases to trimming and J lost 5 bases; unmatched junction nucleotides: 8. Per germline, CDR1 SGHAT and CDR2 FQNNGV. The CDR3: CASNRLAGVMETQYF. The DNA for the CDR3 is TGTGCCAGCAACCGACTAGCGGGAGTCATGGAGACCCAGTACTTC.

This clonotype was seen at least ten times. This chain joins TRBV27 and TRBJ1-2; 7 nucleotides match TRBD1. Per germline, CDR1 MNHEY and CDR2 SMNVEV (reference sequence). V gave up 2 bases and J gave up 7 bases; unmatched junction bases: 13. The CDR3 is made up of 16 amino acids. This CDR3 reads CASSLGSAGGGGGYTF. The CDR3 region has the DNA TGTGCCAGCAGTTTAGGTTCCGCAGGGGGAGGGGGTGGCTACACCTTC.

The chain combines TRBV20-1 with TRBJ2-5; 9 nucleotides align to TRBD2. Losses at the gene ends were 0 bases for V and 7 bases for J; bases not matched to a gene: 6. CDR1 DFQATT and CDR2 SNEGSKA come from the germline V gene (reference sequence). The CDR3 sequence is 14 residues long. The CDR3 DNA is TGCAGTGCTAGAGATACCGGCGGGAGGGGGACCCAGTACTTC. It is translated as CSARDTGGRGTQYF.

This clonotype was counted at least ten times. This chain uses TRBV11-2 with TRBJ2-5; 7 bases match TRBD2. V lost 5 bases to trimming and J lost 5 bases; unmatched junction nucleotides: 14. The CDR3 consists of 16 residues. The germline V gene encodes CDR1 SGHAT and CDR2 FQNNGV. CDR3 in DNA: TGTGCCAGCAGCCCTCACGGGGGGAGAGGTCGGGAGACCCAGTACTTC. Protein sequence: CASSPHGGRGRETQYF.

This clonotype was picked up one time. V gene TRBV29-1 combines with J gene TRBJ1-2, with D hard to call. CDR3 length: 10 amino acids. The germline gives CDR1 SQVTM, CDR2 ANQGSEA. Trimming shortened V by 0 bases and J by 7 bases, and 3 bases separated the two germline ends. The CDR3 loop reads CSVEEAGYTF. The CDR3 DNA reads as TGCAGCGTTGAAGAGGCTGGCTACACCTTC. Full variable domain (rest looked up from reference TRBV29-1 and TRBJ1-2): SAVISQKPSRDICQRGTSLTIQCQVDSQVTMMFWYRQQPGQSLTLIATANQGSEATYESGFVIDKFPISRPNLTFSTLTVSNMSPEDSSIYLCSVEEAGYTFGSGTRLTVV.

At least ten counts were recorded for this clonotype. The J gene is TRBJ2-1, the V gene TRBV12-3 or TRBV12-4; TRBD2 might be the D (6 bases). This CDR3 is built from 15 residues. Trimming left V 3 bases short and J 9 bases short, with 18 bases between. The DNA of the CDR3 is TGTGCCAGCAGTTTCGTCCTAGAGGTGCGGGGTGAGCAGTTCTTC. It specifies CASSFVLEVRGEQFF.

This clonotype was recorded at least ten times. The CDR3 here is CASRDGTGDSGRSYEQYF. CDR3 nucleotides: TGTGCCAGCAGGGACGGGACAGGGGATAGCGGGAGGTCCTACGAGCAGTACTTC. J is TRBJ2-7 and V is TRBV12-3 or TRBV12-4, with D possibly being TRBD1 or TRBD2 (10 bases each). Trimming took off 6 bases at V and 1 base at J, with 25 bases between the two ends. The CDR3 is 18 residues long.

This chain joins TRBV27 and TRBJ1-5; D unresolved. Trimming left V 3 bases short and J 6 bases short, with 12 bases between. Germline values: CDR1 MNHEY, CDR2 SMNVEV (reference sequence). The CDR3 covers 14 residues. The CDR3 DNA follows: TGTGCCAGCAGTTTTGAGGGCTACGGTCAGCCCCAGCATTTT. Translation: CASSFEGYGQPQHF.

Concerning this clonotype itself: A far larger clone is one nucleotide away, so this likely arose from a read error. The chain couples TRBV6-2 or TRBV6-3 to TRBJ2-7; perhaps TRBD2 as D (6 bases). This CDR3 has 16 amino acids. V lost 6 bases and J lost 2, with 20 bases in between. Per germline, CDR1 MNHEY and CDR2 SVGEGT. CDR3 in amino acids: CASSQGPASAAYEQYF. In DNA, the CDR3 is TGTGCCAGCAGCCAAGGTCCGGCTAGCGCGGCCTACGAGCAGTACTTC.

This clonotype was recorded at least ten times. The CDR3 region is CASSFQGAQGTEAFF. The CDR3 DNA reads TGTGCCAGCAGTTTTCAGGGCGCCCAGGGCACTGAAGCTTTCTTT. V usage is TRBV27 and J usage is TRBJ1-1, with D tentatively TRBD1 (5 bases). The CDR3 totals 15 residues. Germline V gene lookup returns CDR1 MNHEY and CDR2 SMNVEV (reference sequence). V was trimmed by 3 bases and J by 4 bases, leaving 15 bases between them.